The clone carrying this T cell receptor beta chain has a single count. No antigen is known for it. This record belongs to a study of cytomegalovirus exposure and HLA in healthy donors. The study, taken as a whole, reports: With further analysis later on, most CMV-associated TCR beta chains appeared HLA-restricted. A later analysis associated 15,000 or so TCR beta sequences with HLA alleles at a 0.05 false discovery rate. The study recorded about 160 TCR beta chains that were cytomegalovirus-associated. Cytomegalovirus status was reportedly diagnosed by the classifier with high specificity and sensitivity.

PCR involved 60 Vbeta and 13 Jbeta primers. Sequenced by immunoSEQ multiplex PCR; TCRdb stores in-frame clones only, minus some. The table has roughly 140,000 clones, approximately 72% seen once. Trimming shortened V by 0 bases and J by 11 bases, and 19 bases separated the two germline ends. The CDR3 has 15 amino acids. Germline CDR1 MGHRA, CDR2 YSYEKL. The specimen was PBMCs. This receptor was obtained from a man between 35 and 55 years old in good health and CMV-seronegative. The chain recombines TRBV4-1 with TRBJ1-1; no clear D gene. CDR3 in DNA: TGCGCCAGCAGCCAAGATGGAGGGTTTGGCCCGGTGGCTTTCTTT. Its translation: CASSQDGGFGPVAFF.